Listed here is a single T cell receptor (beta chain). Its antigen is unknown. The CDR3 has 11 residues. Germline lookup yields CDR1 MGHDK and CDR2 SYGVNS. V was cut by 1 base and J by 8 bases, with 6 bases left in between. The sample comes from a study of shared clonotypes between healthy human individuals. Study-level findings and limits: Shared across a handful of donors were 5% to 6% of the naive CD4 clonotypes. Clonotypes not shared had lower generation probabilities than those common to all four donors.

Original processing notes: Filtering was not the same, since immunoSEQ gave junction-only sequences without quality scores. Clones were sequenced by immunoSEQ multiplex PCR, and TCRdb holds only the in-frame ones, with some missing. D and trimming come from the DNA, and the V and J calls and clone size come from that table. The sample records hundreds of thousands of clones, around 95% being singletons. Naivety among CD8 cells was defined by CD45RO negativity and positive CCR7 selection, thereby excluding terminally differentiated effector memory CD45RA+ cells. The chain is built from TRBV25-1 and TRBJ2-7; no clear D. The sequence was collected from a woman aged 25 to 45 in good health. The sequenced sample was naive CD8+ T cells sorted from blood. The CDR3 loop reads CASSEWTKQYF. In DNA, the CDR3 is TGTGCCAGCAGTGAATGGACCAAGCAGTACTTC.